The rows below give T cell receptor beta chains drawn from one sample of a study of T cell changes during pregnancy in multiple sclerosis. Method: immunoSEQ multiplex PCR; TCRdb's copy keeps in-frame clones and lacks some. This repertoire shows roughly 67,000 clones, roughly 92% found once; its top ten account for almost 1.5%. Here the sequenced sample was peripheral blood, taken in the second trimester of pregnancy. All receptors come from a female donor with multiple sclerosis, enrolled in a pregnancy study. The CDR3 runs from the conserved cysteine through the conserved F or W. The D gene is left open where the match is weak. The size of a clone is reported for some rows only, either as once, few or many, or as a class for expanded clones.

>TRBV19|TRBJ1-4|TRBD1|NA
CASREIDRGWEKLFF
TGTGCCAGTAGGGAGATCGACAGGGGATGGGAAAAACTGTTTTTT
>TRBV5-1|TRBJ1-2|TRBD1|once
CASSTGGSANYGYTF
TGCGCCAGCAGCACAGGGGGCTCAGCTAACTATGGCTACACCTTC
>TRBV7-2|TRBJ2-2|NA|NA
CASSLAPGTQKAGELFF
TGTGCCAGCAGCTTAGCCCCCGGGACACAGAAAGCCGGGGAGCTGTTTTTT
>TRBV29-1|TRBJ2-1|TRBD2|NA
CSVEWRERINEQFF
TGCAGCGTTGAGTGGCGGGAGCGAATCAATGAGCAGTTCTTC
>TRBV10-3|TRBJ1-2|NA|NA
CAIWGGASYGYTF
TGTGCCATCTGGGGCGGTGCTAGCTATGGCTACACCTTC
>TRBV7-8|TRBJ1-1|NA|NA
CASSSPTENTEAFF
TGTGCCAGCAGCTCCCCGACTGAGAACACTGAAGCTTTCTTT
>TRBV2|TRBJ1-2|NA|once
CASRIAGLTANYGYTF
TGTGCCAGCAGAATCGCAGGTCTTACAGCTAACTATGGCTACACCTTC
>TRBV7-9|TRBJ2-3|NA|NA
CASSRLSASTDTQYF
TGTGCCAGCAGCCGACTCAGCGCTAGCACAGATACGCAGTATTTT
>TRBV19|TRBJ2-4|TRBD2|NA
CATKGLVGKNIQYF
TGTGCCACAAAGGGACTAGTTGGCAAAAACATTCAGTACTTC
>TRBV12-2|TRBJ2-1|NA|once
CASRLKGGRAGNEQFF
TGTGCAAGTCGCCTAAAGGGCGGGAGGGCCGGAAATGAGCAGTTCTTC
>TRBV6-1|TRBJ1-1|NA|few
CASIGTINTEAFF
TGTGCCAGCATAGGGACAATCAACACTGAAGCTTTCTTT
>TRBV5-1|TRBJ2-1|NA|NA
CASSLNGKVNEQFF
TGCGCCAGCAGCTTGAACGGGAAGGTCAATGAGCAGTTCTTC
>TRBV11-2|TRBJ2-5|TRBD1|NA
CASSSQGTGGETQYF
TGTGCCAGCAGCTCCCAGGGGACAGGGGGAGAGACCCAGTACTTC
>TRBV6-5|TRBJ2-5|NA|NA
CATLAVGETQYF
TGTGCCACCTTAGCGGTGGGGGAGACCCAGTACTTC
>TRBV30|TRBJ2-2|TRBD1|NA
CAWGQGWELFF
TGTGCCTGGGGACAGGGATGGGAGCTGTTTTTT
>TRBV19|TRBJ2-3|NA|NA
CASSILTGTSTDTQYF
TGTGCCAGTAGTATATTGACGGGAACCAGCACAGATACGCAGTATTTT
>TRBV11-2|TRBJ2-4|TRBD1|NA
CASSPDWTGVINIQYF
TGTGCCAGCAGCCCGGACTGGACAGGGGTTATCAACATTCAGTACTTC
>TRBV27|TRBJ2-7|NA|NA
CASSPTGGYLYEQYF
TGTGCCAGCAGTCCGACGGGGGGCTATCTCTACGAGCAGTACTTC
>TRBV21-1|TRBJ2-5|NA|NA
CASSPPQGKTQYF
TGTGCCAGCAGCCCACCACAGGGTAAGACCCAGTACTTC
>TRBV7-9|TRBJ1-1|TRBD1|few
CASSLEGGVTGTEAFF
TGTGCCAGCAGCTTAGAAGGGGGCGTCACTGGGACTGAAGCTTTCTTT
>TRBV21-1|TRBJ2-1|NA|NA
CASRAGTGGSSSYNEQFF
TGTGCCAGCAGGGCCGGGACAGGGGGCTCCAGCTCCTACAATGAGCAGTTCTTC
>TRBV18|TRBJ1-2|NA|NA
CASSPDSIGYGYTF
TGTGCCAGCTCACCAGACAGCATCGGCTATGGCTACACCTTC
>TRBV7-9|TRBJ2-1|TRBD2|NA
CASSPRTSGGGQFF
TGTGCCAGCAGTCCCCGGACTAGCGGGGGGGGGCAGTTCTTC
>TRBV5-4|TRBJ1-6|NA|NA
CASSLEGLGNSPLHF
TGTGCCAGCAGCTTAGAGGGATTGGGGAATTCACCCCTCCACTTT
>TRBV5-5|TRBJ1-1|NA|NA
CASSFAYGQGAFF
TGTGCCAGCAGCTTCGCGTACGGCCAGGGAGCTTTCTTT
>TRBV7-3|TRBJ2-7|TRBD1|NA
CASSPKTGGYEQYF
TGTGCCAGCAGCCCTAAGACAGGGGGCTACGAGCAGTACTTC
>TRBV21-1|TRBJ1-1|NA|NA
CASKPPGDEAFF
TGTGCCAGCAAACCCCCGGGGGATGAAGCTTTCTTT
>TRBV7-8|TRBJ2-2|TRBD2|NA
CASSPRRASGTNTGELFF
TGTGCCAGCAGCCCGCGGAGAGCTAGCGGAACGAACACCGGGGAGCTGTTTTTT
>TRBV5-1|TRBJ2-2|TRBD2|once
CASSKGLAGVNTGELFF
TGCGCCAGCAGCAAAGGACTAGCGGGAGTGAACACCGGGGAGCTGTTTTTT
>TRBV7-9|TRBJ2-7|TRBD2|NA
CASSPSSGSYEQYF
TGTGCCAGCAGCCCGTCTAGCGGGTCCTACGAGCAGTACTTC
>TRBV2|TRBJ2-7|NA|few
CASTSVPGGQYF
TGTGCCAGCACCTCGGTGCCTGGTGGGCAGTACTTC
>TRBV6-5|TRBJ2-7|NA|NA
CASRSIKRVAYEQYF
TGTGCCAGCAGATCCATCAAGCGAGTGGCCTACGAGCAGTACTTC
>TRBV29-1|TRBJ2-3|NA|once
CSPTGLGTDTQYF
TGCAGCCCTACAGGGCTAGGCACAGATACGCAGTATTTT
>TRBV4-2|TRBJ2-3|TRBD2|NA
CASSQALAGVHTDTQYF
TGTGCCAGCAGCCAAGCCCTAGCGGGAGTTCACACAGATACGCAGTATTTT
>TRBV7-7|TRBJ2-2|NA|NA
CASSLQGTGELFF
TGTGCCAGCAGCTTACAGGGAACCGGGGAGCTGTTTTTT
>TRBV27|TRBJ1-6|NA|NA
CASSTQGITLHF
TGTGCCAGCAGTACCCAGGGGATCACCCTCCACTTT
>TRBV9|TRBJ2-3|TRBD2|NA
CASSTGLAGGQDTQYF
TGTGCCAGCAGCACCGGACTAGCGGGGGGGCAAGATACGCAGTATTTT
>TRBV12-5|TRBJ2-2|NA|NA
CASGDTGPGELFF
TGTGCTAGTGGGGATACAGGGCCCGGGGAGCTGTTTTTT
>TRBV6-1|TRBJ1-2|TRBD1|NA
CASKTGDGYTF
TGTGCCAGCAAGACAGGGGATGGCTACACCTTC
>TRBV27|TRBJ2-1|NA|once
CASSLSRGEQFF
TGTGCCAGCAGTTTATCGCGCGGGGAGCAGTTCTTC
>TRBV7-8|TRBJ2-7|NA|NA
CASSFQGTSYEQYF
TGTGCCAGCAGCTTTCAGGGAACCTCCTACGAGCAGTACTTC
>TRBV29-1|TRBJ2-7|NA|NA
CSTTGAAGSYEQYF
TGCAGCACGACAGGTGCCGCGGGCTCCTACGAGCAGTACTTC
>TRBV18|TRBJ2-7|NA|NA
CASRPGHDYEQYF
TGTGCCAGCCGCCCGGGACACGACTACGAGCAGTACTTC
>TRBV4-3|TRBJ1-1|NA|NA
CASRPQGSNTEAFF
TGCGCCAGCAGGCCTCAGGGGTCGAACACTGAAGCTTTCTTT
>TRBV30|TRBJ2-1|TRBD2|NA
CAWSSRLAGHEQFF
TGTGCCTGGAGTAGCCGACTAGCGGGGCATGAGCAGTTCTTC
>TRBV18|TRBJ2-7|NA|NA
CASSPTSGGDPHEQYF
TGTGCCAGCTCACCCACTTCTGGAGGGGACCCCCACGAGCAGTACTTC
>TRBV7-9|TRBJ2-1|TRBD2|NA
CASSPTSVSYNEQFF
TGTGCCAGCAGCCCGACTAGCGTCTCCTACAATGAGCAGTTCTTC
>TRBV12-5|TRBJ1-5|NA|NA
CASGLGQANQPQHF
TGTGCTAGTGGTTTGGGACAGGCCAATCAGCCCCAGCATTTT
>TRBV6-6|TRBJ2-7|TRBD1|once
CASRTIRQGGYEQYF
TGTGCCAGCAGAACGATACGACAGGGTGGGTACGAGCAGTACTTC
>TRBV27|TRBJ1-2|NA|NA
CASSEREGQPYGYTF
TGTGCCAGCAGTGAAAGAGAAGGACAGCCCTATGGCTACACCTTC
>TRBV6-5|TRBJ1-4|NA|NA
CASRAKPGPEGKLFF
TGTGCCAGCAGGGCAAAGCCGGGCCCAGAGGGAAAACTGTTTTTT
>TRBV5-1|TRBJ2-5|TRBD1|NA
CASRGWADRGRRETQYF
TGCGCCAGCAGAGGTTGGGCCGACAGGGGGCGACGAGAGACCCAGTACTTC
>TRBV19|TRBJ2-7|TRBD2|NA
CASSIMGGTNYEQYF
TGTGCCAGTAGTATAATGGGGGGGACCAACTACGAGCAGTACTTC
>TRBV29-1|TRBJ2-1|TRBD2|once
CSVGRTSGSRDEQFF
TGCAGCGTCGGCCGGACTAGCGGGAGTAGGGATGAGCAGTTCTTC
>TRBV4-2|TRBJ2-7|TRBD1|NA
CASSVTIPGQGIYEQYF
TGTGCCAGCAGCGTTACAATACCGGGACAGGGAATATACGAGCAGTACTTC
>TRBV5-1|TRBJ2-3|NA|NA
CASSFRRGTASTDTQYF
TGCGCCAGCAGCTTTCGGCGCGGGACAGCTAGCACAGATACGCAGTATTTT
>TRBV5-4|TRBJ2-7|NA|NA
CASSSEDLEQYF
TGTGCCAGCAGCTCGGAGGACCTCGAGCAGTACTTC